A single sample gave rise to the 5 T cell receptor beta chains below, sequenced in a study of CD8 T cells in Susac syndrome (dated by TCRdb to the late 2010s). To prepare the library, the immunoSEQ multiplex PCR assay was applied. RNA was extracted using the RNeasy kit, and roughly 0.5 to 1 ug of the RNA was reverse transcribed with random hexamers. The public sequencing data were trimmed at Q25 with fastp and processed into clonotypes with MiXCR by TCRdb, which kept only in-frame beta chains. Entries are consolidated by CDR3 protein sequence, retaining the most common genes and DNA. In all, the sample holds 150,000 to 200,000 distinct CDR3 sequences, and 94% of those were seen once. Clones ranked in the top ten supply approximately 0.11% of the sample. The sequencing sample was made of CD4+ T cells from PBMCs. These receptors originate from a human donor with Susac syndrome.

The rearrangement joins TRBV7-2 to TRBJ2-5; tentatively, D is TRBD1 (5 bases). Per the germline V gene, CDR1 is SGHTA and CDR2 is FQGNSA. The CDR3 has 15 amino acids. Trimming took off 1 base at V and 1 base at J, with 10 bases between the two ends. CDR3 sequence reads: CASSLVRQGQETQYF. CDR3 nucleotide sequence: TGTGCCAGCAGCTTAGTGAGGCAGGGCCAAGAGACCCAGTACTTC.

The V and J genes are TRBV6-1 and TRBJ2-5; weak D call: TRBD1 (6 bases). The CDR3 has 16 amino acids. Germline CDR1 reads MNHNS; CDR2 reads SASEGT. V lost 4 bases to trimming and J lost 1 base, with 16 bases between them. Here the CDR3 reads CASSAFDRSSQETQYF. CDR3 nucleotide sequence: TGTGCCAGCAGTGCCTTCGACAGGAGTAGCCAAGAGACCCAGTACTTC.

V gene TRBV29-1 combines with J gene TRBJ1-2; D is undetermined. With 7 bases removed from V and 7 bases from J, the gap between germline ends came to 28 bases. Germline V gives CDR1 SQVTM, CDR2 ANQGSEA. The CDR3 has 16 amino acids. The CDR3 DNA follows: TGCAGCGCCCCACTGGGCTCTAGCGGTTCTAATCTTGGCTACACCTTC. Protein: CSAPLGSSGSNLGYTF.

J is TRBJ1-1 and V is TRBV2; D is ambiguous. V lost 6 bases and J 7 bases, leaving 18 bases between the germline ends. Germline CDR1 is SNHLY and CDR2 is FYNNEI. The CDR3 totals 14 residues. The CDR3 coding sequence is TGTGCCAGCAGAACAGTACCAACTGTTCTTGAAGCTTTCTTT. Its translation: CASRTVPTVLEAFF.

This clonotype was observed once. The chain carries TRBV20-1 and TRBJ1-2, with D uncertain. This CDR3 region has 8 residues. Germline CDR1 is DFQATT and CDR2 is SNEGSKA (reference sequence). Trimming removed 3 bases from V and 13 bases from J, with 6 bases in between. In DNA form, the CDR3 reads TGCAGTGCTAGCTATGCCACCTTC. Protein sequence: CSASYATF.